The sequence of this T cell receptor (beta chain) was determined in a study of cytomegalovirus exposure and HLA in healthy donors. Study as a whole: The same platform as the approximately 670 first-cohort repertoires was used for the 130 or so validation repertoires, a later analysis reported.

On this clone: The limits of the CDR3 on the DNA are not certain, so only TCRdb's listed CDR3 is given.

TCRdb keeps only in-frame clones here, not all; method: immunoSEQ multiplex PCR. The repertoire consists of about 360,000 clones, with roughly 88% occurring once and the leading ten covering roughly 0.82%. Termini included, the CDR3 measures 16 amino acids. Germline V gene lookup returns CDR1 MGHRA and CDR2 YSYEKL. Sequencing input: PBMCs. The chain links TRBV4-1 to TRBJ2-1; the table's D gene call, TRBD2, was not cross checked with the DNA. The receptor was derived from a woman aged 18-29 years in good health and CMV-seronegative. CDR3 region: CASSQGFGPGFGEQFF.